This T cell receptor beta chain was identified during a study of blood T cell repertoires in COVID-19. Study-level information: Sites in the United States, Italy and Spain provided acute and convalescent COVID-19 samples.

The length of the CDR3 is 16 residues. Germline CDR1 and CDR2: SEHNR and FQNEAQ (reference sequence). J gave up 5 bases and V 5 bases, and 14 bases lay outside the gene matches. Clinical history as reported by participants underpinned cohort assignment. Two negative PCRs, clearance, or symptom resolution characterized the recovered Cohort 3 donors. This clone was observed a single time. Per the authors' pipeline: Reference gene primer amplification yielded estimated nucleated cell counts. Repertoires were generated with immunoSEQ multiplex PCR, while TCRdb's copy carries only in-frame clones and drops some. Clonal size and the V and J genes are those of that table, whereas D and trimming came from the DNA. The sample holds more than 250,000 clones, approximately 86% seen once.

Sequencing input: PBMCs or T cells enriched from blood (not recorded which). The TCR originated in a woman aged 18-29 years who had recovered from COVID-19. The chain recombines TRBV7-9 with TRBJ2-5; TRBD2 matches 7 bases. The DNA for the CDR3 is TGTGCCAGCAGCCTCCCGGGGACTACCCCCCGGGAGACCCAGTACTTC. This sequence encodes CASSLPGTTPRETQYF.